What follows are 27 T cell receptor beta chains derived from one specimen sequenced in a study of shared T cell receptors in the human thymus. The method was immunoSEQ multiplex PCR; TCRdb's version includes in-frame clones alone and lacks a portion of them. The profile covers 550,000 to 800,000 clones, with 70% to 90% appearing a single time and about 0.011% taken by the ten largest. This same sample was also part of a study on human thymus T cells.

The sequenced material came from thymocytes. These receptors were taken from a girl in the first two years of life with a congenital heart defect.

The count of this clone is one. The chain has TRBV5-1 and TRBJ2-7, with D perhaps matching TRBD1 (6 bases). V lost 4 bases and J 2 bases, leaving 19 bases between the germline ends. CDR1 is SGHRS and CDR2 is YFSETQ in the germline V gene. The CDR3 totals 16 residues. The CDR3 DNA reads TGCGCCAGCAGCCTGTGGACAGCACGGACCCCCTACGAGCAGTACTTC. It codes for CASSLWTARTPYEQYF.

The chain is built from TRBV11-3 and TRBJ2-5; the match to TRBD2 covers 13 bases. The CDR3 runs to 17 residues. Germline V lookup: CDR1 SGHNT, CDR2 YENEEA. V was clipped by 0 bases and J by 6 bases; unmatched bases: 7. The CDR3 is CASSLDTSGGARQTQYF. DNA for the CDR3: TGTGCCAGCAGCTTAGATACTAGCGGGGGGGCCCGACAGACCCAGTACTTC.

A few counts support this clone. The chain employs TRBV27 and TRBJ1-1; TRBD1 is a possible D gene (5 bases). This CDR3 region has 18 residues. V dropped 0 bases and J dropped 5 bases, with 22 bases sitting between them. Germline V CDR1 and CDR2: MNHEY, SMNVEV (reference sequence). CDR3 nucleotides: TGTGCCAGCAGTTTATCGGCGCGTGGCAGGGAACGGCTGACTGAAGCTTTCTTT. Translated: CASSLSARGRERLTEAFF.

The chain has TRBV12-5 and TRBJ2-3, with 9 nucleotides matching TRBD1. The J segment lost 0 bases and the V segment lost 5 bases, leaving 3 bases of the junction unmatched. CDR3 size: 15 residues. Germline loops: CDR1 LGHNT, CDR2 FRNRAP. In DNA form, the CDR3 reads TGTGCTAGTGGTATCGACAGGGGGAGCACAGATACGCAGTATTTT. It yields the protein CASGIDRGSTDTQYF.

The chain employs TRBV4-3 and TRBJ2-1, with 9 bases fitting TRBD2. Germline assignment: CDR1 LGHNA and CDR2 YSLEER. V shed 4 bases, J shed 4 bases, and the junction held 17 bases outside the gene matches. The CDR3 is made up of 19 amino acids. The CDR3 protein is CASSPRPTSSGEAYNEQFF. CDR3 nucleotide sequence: TGCGCCAGCAGCCCCCGCCCAACCTCTAGCGGGGAAGCTTACAATGAGCAGTTCTTC.

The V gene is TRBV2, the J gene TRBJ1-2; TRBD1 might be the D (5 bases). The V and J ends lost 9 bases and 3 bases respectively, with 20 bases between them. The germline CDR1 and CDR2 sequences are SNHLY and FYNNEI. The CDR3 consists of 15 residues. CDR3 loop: CASPGLYPGHYGYTF. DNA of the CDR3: TGTGCCAGTCCGGGACTCTACCCAGGTCACTATGGCTACACCTTC.

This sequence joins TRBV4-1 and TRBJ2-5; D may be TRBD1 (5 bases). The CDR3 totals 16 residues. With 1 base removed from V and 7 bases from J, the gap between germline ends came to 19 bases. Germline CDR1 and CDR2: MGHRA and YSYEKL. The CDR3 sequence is CASSQGKGVPFGTQYF. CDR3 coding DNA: TGCGCCAGCAGCCAAGGGAAAGGGGTCCCCTTCGGGACCCAGTACTTC.

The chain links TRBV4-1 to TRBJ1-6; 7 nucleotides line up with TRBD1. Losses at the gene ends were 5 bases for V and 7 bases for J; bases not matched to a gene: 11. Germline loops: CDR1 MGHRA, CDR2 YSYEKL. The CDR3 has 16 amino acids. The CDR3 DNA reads TGCGCCAGCAGCTCCATTACAGGGGAAGCAAATTCACCCCTCCACTTT. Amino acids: CASSSITGEANSPLHF.

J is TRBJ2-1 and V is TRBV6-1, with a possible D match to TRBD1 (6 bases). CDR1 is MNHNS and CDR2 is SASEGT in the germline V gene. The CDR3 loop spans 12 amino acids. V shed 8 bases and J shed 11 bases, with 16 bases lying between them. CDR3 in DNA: TGTGCCAGCGTCTTCACAGGGTTAAAGCAGTTCTTC. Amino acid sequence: CASVFTGLKQFF.

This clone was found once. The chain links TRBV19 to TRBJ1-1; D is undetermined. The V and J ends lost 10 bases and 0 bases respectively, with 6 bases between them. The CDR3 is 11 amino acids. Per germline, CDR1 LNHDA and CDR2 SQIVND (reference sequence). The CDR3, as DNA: TGTGCCACCGAGATGAACACTGAAGCTTTCTTT. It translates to CATEMNTEAFF.

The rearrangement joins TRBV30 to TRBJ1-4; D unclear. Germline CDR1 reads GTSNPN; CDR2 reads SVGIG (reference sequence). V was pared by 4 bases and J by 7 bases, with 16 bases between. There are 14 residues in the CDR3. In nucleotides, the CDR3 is TGTGCCTGGAATCTCGGGCCCCGGGGTGAAAAACTGTTTTTT. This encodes CAWNLGPRGEKLFF.

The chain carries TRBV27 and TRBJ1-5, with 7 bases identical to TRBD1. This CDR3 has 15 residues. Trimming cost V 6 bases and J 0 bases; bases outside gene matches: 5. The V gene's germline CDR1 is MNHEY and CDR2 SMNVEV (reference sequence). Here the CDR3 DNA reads TGTGCCAGCAGAAACAGGGGACCTAGCAATCAGCCCCAGCATTTT. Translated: CASRNRGPSNQPQHF.

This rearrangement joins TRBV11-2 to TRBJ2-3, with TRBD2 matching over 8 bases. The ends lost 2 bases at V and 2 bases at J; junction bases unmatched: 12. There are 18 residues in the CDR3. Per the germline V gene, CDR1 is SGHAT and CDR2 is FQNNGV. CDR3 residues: CASSLTPRGGGITDTQYF. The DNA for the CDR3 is TGTGCCAGCAGCTTAACCCCCCGGGGGGGTGGAATCACAGATACGCAGTATTTT.

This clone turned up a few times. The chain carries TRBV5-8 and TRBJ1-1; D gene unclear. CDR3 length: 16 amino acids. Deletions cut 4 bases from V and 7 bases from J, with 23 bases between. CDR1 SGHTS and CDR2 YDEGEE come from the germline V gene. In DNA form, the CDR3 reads TGTGCCAGCAGCCAACCCCTTGACGGGGAACAAGGTGAAGCTTTCTTT. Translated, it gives CASSQPLDGEQGEAFF.

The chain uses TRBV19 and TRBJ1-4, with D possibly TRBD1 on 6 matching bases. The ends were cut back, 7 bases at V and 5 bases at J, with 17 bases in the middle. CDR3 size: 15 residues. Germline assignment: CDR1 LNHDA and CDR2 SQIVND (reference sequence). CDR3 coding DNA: TGTGCCAGTAACCCAACACAAACAGGGAATGAAAAACTGTTTTTT. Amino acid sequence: CASNPTQTGNEKLFF.

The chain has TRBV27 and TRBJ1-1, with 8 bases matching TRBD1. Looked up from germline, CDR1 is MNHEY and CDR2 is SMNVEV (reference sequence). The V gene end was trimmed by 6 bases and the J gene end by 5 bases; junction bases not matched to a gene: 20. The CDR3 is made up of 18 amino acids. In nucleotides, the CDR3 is TGTGCCAGCAGCAAAGGGATCAGGGGGCGCCGCACCGGGACTGAAGCTTTCTTT. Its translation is CASSKGIRGRRTGTEAFF.

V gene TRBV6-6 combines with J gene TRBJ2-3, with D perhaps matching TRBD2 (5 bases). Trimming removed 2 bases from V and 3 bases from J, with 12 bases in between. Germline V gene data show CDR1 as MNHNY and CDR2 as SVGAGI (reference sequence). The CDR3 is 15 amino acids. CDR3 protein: CASSYLGVLTDTQYF. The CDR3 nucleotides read TGTGCCAGCAGTTACCTCGGGGTTTTGACAGATACGCAGTATTTT.

The CDR3, as DNA: TGCGCCAGCAGCCACCGCACGGGGGGGCCTAGCGGGGAGCTGTTTTTT. Encoded protein: CASSHRTGGPSGELFF. The chain is built from TRBV4-3 and TRBJ2-2; TRBD2 aligns across 8 bases. Germline V CDR1 and CDR2: LGHNA, YSLEER. The CDR3 has 16 amino acids. V was clipped by 3 bases and J by 7 bases; unmatched bases: 10.

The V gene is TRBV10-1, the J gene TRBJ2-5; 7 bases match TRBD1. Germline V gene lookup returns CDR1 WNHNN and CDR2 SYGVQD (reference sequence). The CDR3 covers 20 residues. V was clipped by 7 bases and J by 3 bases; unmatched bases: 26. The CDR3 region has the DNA TGCGCCAGCACCCCCCGACGGGGATTTCTCGGACAGGCCAGAAAAGAGACCCAGTACTTC. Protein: CASTPRRGFLGQARKETQYF.

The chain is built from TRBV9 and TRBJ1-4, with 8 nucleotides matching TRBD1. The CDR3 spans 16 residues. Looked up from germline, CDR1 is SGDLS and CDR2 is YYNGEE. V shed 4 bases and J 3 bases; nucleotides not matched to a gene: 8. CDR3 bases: TGTGCCAGCAGCCCCCCCGGGACAGGCTCTAATGAAAAACTGTTTTTT. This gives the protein CASSPPGTGSNEKLFF.

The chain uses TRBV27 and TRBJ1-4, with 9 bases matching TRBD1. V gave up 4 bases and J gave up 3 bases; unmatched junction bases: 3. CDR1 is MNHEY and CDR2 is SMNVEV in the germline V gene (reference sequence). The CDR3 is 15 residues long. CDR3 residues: CASSSRTGANEKLFF. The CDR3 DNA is TGTGCCAGCAGTTCAAGGACAGGGGCTAATGAAAAACTGTTTTTT. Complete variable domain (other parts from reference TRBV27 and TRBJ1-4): EAQVTQNPRYLITVTGKKLTVTCSQNMNHEYMSWYRQDPGLGLRQIYYSMNVEVTDKGDVPEGYKVSRKEKRNFPLILESPSPNQTSLYFCASSSRTGANEKLFFGSGTQLSVL.

The CDR3 loop is CASGSHRGRQVGYTF. CDR3 nucleotides: TGTGCTAGTGGTTCACACAGGGGCCGCCAGGTAGGCTACACCTTC. The rearrangement joins TRBV12-5 to TRBJ1-2; 7 nucleotides match TRBD1. CDR1 is LGHNT, CDR2 FRNRAP, per germline. With V trimmed by 4 bases and J by 8 bases, 13 bases remained unmatched. This CDR3 region has 15 residues. The full variable domain, its missing parts supplied by reference TRBV12-5 and TRBJ1-2, is DARVTQTPRHKVTEMGQEVTMRCQPILGHNTVFWYRQTMMQGLELLAYFRNRAPLDDSGMPKDRFSAEMPDATLATLKIQPSEPRDSAVYFCASGSHRGRQVGYTFGSGTRLTVV.

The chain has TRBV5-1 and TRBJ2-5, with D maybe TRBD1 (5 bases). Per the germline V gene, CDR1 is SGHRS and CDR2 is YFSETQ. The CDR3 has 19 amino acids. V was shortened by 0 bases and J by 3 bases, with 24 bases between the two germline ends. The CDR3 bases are TGCGCCAGCAGCTTGGGGGGCTTTTCGCTTGGTGGACAAGAAGAGACCCAGTACTTC. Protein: CASSLGGFSLGGQEETQYF.

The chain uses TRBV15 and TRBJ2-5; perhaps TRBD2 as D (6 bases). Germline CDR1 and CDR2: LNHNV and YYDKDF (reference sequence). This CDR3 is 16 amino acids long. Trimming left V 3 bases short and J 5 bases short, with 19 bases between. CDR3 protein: CATSSIREEGTETQYF. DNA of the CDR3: TGTGCCACCAGCAGTATCCGGGAAGAGGGGACTGAGACCCAGTACTTC. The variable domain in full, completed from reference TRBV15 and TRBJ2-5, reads DAMVIQNPRYQVTQFGKPVTLSCSQTLNHNVMYWYQQKSSQAPKLLFHYYDKDFNNEADTPDNFQSRRPNTSFCFLDIRSPGLGDTAMYLCATSSIREEGTETQYFGPGTRLLVL.

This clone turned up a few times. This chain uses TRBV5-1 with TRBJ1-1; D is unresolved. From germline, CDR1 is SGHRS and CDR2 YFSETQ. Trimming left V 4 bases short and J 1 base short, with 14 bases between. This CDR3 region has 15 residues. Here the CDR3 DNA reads TGCGCCAGCAGCCATTCACATCGACAGAACACTGAAGCTTTCTTT. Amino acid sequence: CASSHSHRQNTEAFF.

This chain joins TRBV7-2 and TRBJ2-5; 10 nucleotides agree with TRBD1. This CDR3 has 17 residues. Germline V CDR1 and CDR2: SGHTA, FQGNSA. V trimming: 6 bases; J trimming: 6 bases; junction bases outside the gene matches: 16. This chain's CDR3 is CASRSLRTGQGGKTQYF. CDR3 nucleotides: TGTGCCAGCAGATCACTCCGGACCGGACAGGGGGGAAAGACCCAGTACTTC.

CDR3 in amino acids: CASSWVAGPYNEQFF. Written as DNA, the CDR3 is TGTGCCAGCAGCTGGGTAGCGGGGCCCTACAATGAGCAGTTCTTC. The rearrangement joins TRBV7-6 to TRBJ2-1, with 8 bases aligning to TRBD2. The germline V gene encodes CDR1 SGHVS and CDR2 FNYEAQ. After removal of 4 bases from V and 2 bases from J, the junction contained 4 bases not matched to a gene. The CDR3 is 15 residues long.